Described below is a single T cell receptor beta chain sequence and its context. This record comes from a study of blood T cell repertoires in COVID-19. Across the study: Donors in the United States, Italy and Spain gave samples during acute or convalescent COVID-19. Sources were T cells, B-cell-depleted T cells, or PBMCs; the material itself was cDNA or gDNA.

Per the authors' pipeline: Amplification of reference gene primers was used by the study to estimate nucleated cell counts. The protocol was immunoSEQ multiplex PCR, while the TCRdb copy is restricted to in-frame clones and leaves out a portion. The V and J calls and clone size were taken over from that table, and D and trimming were inferred from the DNA. This sample carries about 220,000 clones, roughly 86% of them seen once, and the ten largest clones take roughly 10%. J was trimmed by 6 bases and V by 5 bases; bases with no gene match: 6. Germline V gene data show CDR1 as SGDLS and CDR2 as YYNGEE. This CDR3 has 13 residues. Seattle cases were enrolled at active infection and followed longitudinally.

The V gene is TRBV9, the J gene TRBJ1-2; 8 positions agree with TRBD1. Sequenced material: peripheral blood. The sequence was obtained from a woman between 50 and 59 years old with COVID-19, enrolled during active disease. Here the CDR3 DNA reads TGTGCCAGCAGTGTGGACAGGGCGCATGGCTACACCTTC. Translation: CASSVDRAHGYTF.